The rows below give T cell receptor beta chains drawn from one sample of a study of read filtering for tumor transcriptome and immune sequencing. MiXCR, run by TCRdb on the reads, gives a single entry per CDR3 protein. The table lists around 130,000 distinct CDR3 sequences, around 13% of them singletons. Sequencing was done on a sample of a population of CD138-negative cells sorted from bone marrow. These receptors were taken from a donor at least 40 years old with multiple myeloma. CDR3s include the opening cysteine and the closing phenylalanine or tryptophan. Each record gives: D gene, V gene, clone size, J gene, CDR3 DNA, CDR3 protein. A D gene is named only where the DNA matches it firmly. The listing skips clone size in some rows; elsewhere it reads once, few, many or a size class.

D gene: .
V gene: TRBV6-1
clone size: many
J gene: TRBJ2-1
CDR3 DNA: TGTGCCAGCAGGGCCGGGAGCGGAGCCTACAATGAGCAGTTCTTC
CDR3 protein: CASRAGSGAYNEQFF

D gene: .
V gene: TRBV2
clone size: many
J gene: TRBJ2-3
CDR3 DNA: TGTGCCAGCAGCGTGATACAGGGACGCACAGATACGCAGTATTTT
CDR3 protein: CASSVIQGRTDTQYF

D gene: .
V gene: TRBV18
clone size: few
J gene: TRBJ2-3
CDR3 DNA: TGTGCCAGCTCATCCTCAACCGTTGCTTCTATTGGTACAGATACGCAGTATTTT
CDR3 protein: CASSSSTVASIGTDTQYF

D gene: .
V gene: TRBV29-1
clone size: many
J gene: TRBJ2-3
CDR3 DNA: TGCAGCGTTGATTACGGATACACAGATACGCAGTATTTT
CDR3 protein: CSVDYGYTDTQYF

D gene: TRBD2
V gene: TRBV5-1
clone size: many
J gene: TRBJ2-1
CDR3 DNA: TGCGCCAGCAGCTTGTTCCTAGCGGGAGTATTTCAGGCGTCCTACAATGAGCAGTTCTTC
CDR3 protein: CASSLFLAGVFQASYNEQFF

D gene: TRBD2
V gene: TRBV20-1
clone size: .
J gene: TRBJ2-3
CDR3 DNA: TGCAGTGCAAGGACTAGCGGGAGCATGTTCGGCACAGATACGCAGTATTTT
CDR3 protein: CSARTSGSMFGTDTQYF

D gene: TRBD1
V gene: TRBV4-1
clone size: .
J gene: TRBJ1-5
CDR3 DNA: TGCGCCAGCAGCCAAGGTAGAGGGACAGGGCATAGCAATCAGCCCCAGCATTTT
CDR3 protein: CASSQGRGTGHSNQPQHF

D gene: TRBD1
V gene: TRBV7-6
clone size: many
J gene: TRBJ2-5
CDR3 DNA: TGTGCCAGCAGTTTGGGACAGCACCAAGAGACCCAGTACTTC
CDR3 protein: CASSLGQHQETQYF

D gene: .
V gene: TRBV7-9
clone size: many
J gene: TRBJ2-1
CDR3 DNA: TGTGCCAGCAGCTATAGCGGTCCCTGGGATGAGCAGTTCTTC
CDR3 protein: CASSYSGPWDEQFF

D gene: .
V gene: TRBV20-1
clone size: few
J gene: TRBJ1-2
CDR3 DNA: TGCAGTGCCCGGACACCAAACTATGGCTACACCTTC
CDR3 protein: CSARTPNYGYTF

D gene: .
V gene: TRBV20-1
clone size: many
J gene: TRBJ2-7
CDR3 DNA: TGCAGTGCTAGAGATACAGGGCCTTCGGGGGAGCAGTACTTC
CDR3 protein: CSARDTGPSGEQYF

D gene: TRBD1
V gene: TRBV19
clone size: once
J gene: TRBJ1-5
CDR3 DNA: TGTGCCAGCACACGGACAGGGGAAGAGCCCCAGCATTTT
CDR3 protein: CASTRTGEEPQHF

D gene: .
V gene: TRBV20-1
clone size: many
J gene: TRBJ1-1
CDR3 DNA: TGCAGTGCCCGGAGACAGTCGGACACTGAAGCTTTCTTT
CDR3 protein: CSARRQSDTEAFF

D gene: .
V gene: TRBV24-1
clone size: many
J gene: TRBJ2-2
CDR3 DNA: TGTGCCACGTCGGGGGCCGGGGAGCTGTTTTTT
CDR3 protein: CATSGAGELFF

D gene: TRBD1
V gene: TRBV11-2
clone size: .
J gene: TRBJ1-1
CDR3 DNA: TGTGCCAGCAGCTTCACCGGGACAGGGAAGAACACTGAAGCTTTCTTT
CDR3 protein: CASSFTGTGKNTEAFF

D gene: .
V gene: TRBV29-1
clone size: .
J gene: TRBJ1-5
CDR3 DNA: TGCAGCGTCGCTGGGACAAGCAATCAGCCCCAGCATTTT
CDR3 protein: CSVAGTSNQPQHF

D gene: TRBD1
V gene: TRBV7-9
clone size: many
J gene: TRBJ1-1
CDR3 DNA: TGTGCCGGAAGGGACAGGGACCCCACTGAAGCTTTCTTT
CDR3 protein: CAGRDRDPTEAFF

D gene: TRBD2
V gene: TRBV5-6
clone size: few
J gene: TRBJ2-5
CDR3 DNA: TGTGCCAGCAGCACACTAGCGTGGCAAGAGACCCAGTACTTC
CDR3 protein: CASSTLAWQETQYF

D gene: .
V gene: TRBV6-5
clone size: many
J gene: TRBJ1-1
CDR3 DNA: TGTGCCAGCAGTTACGGAACCGGGAACACTGAAGCTTTCTTT
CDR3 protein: CASSYGTGNTEAFF

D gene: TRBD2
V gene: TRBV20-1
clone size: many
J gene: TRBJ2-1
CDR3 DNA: TGCAGTGCTAGAGATCTGAGGGCTAGCGGGAGGGAGGATGAGCAGTTCTTC
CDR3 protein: CSARDLRASGREDEQFF

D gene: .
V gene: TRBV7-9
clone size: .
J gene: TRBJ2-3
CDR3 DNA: TGTGCCAGCGGCAGCTTAGCTAGCACAGATACGCAGTATTTT
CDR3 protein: CASGSLASTDTQYF

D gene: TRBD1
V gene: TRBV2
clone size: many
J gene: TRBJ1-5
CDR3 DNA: TGTGCCGCAGACAGGGGGAACGATCAGCCCCAGCATTTT
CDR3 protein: CAADRGNDQPQHF

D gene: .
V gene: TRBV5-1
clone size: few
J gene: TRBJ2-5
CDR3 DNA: TGCGCCAGCAGCGGACAAGGGTTGGAGACCCAGTACTTC
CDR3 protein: CASSGQGLETQYF

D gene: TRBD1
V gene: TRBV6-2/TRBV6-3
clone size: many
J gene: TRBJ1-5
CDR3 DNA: TGTGCCAGCAGTTACCCCGGGGCAGGGGGATTCAATCAGCCCCAGCATTTT
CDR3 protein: CASSYPGAGGFNQPQHF

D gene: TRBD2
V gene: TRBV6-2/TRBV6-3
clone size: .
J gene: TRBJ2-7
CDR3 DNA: TGTGCCAGCAGACCCCGTTTAGCGGGAGGGATACCCTACGAGCAGTACTTC
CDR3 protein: CASRPRLAGGIPYEQYF